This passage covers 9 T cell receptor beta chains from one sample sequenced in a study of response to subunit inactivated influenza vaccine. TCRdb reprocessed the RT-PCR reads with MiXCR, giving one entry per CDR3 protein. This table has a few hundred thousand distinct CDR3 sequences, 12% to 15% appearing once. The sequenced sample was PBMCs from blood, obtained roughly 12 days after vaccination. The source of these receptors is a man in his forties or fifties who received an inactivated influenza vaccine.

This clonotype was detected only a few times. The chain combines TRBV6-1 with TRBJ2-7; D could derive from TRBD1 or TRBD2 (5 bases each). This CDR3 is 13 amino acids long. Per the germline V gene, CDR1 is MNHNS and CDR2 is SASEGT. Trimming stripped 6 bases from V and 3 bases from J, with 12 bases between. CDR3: CASRSGRSYEQYF. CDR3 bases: TGTGCCAGCAGATCGGGACGGAGCTACGAGCAGTACTTC.

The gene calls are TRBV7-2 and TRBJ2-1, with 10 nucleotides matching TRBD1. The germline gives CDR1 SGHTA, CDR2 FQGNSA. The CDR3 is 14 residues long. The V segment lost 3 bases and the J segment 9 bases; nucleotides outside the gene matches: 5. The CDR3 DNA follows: TGTGCCAGCAGCTTGGGGACAGGGGCGAGTGAGCAGTTCTTC. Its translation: CASSLGTGASEQFF.

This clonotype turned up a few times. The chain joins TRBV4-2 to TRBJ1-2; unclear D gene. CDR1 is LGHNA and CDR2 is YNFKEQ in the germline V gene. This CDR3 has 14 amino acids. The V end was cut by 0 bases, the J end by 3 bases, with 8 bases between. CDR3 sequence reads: CASSQDSYDYGYTF. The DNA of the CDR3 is TGTGCCAGCAGCCAAGACAGCTACGACTATGGCTACACCTTC.

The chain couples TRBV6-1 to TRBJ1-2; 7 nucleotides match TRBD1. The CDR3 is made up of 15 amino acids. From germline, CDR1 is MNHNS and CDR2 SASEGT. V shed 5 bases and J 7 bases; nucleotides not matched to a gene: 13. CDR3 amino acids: CASSRTGDRVSGYTF. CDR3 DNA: TGTGCCAGCAGTCGGACAGGCGACAGGGTCTCTGGCTACACCTTC.

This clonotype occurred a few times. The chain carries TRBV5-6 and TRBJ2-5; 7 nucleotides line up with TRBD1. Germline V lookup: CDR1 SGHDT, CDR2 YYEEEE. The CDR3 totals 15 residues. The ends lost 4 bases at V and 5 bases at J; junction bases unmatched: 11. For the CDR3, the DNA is TGTGCCAGCAGCGCTAACACAGGGGCGGAGGAGACCCAGTACTTC. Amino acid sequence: CASSANTGAEETQYF.

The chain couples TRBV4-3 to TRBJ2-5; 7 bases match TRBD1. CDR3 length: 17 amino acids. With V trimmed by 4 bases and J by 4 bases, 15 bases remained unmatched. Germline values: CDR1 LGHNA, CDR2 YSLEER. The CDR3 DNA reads TGCGCCAGCAGCCCAAAACCTACAGGGGAAGGAGGAGAGACCCAGTACTTC. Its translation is CASSPKPTGEGGETQYF.

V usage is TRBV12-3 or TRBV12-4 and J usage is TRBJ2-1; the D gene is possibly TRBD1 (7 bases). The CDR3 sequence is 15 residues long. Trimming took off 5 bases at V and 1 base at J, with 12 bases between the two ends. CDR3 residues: CASSLTGRSYNEQFF. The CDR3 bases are TGTGCCAGCAGTCTGACAGGGAGGTCCTACAATGAGCAGTTCTTC.

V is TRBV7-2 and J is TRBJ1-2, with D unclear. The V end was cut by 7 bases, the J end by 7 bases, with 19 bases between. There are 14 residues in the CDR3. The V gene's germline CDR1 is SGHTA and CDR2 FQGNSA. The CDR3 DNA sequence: TGTGCCAGCACCCAATCTGCCCGTCCGGGTGGCTACACCTTC. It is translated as CASTQSARPGGYTF.

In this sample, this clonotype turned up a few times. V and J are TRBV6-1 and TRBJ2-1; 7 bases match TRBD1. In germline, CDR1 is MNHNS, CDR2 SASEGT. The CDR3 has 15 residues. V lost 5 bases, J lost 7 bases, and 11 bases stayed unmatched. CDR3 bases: TGTGCCAGCAGTCTAGATTACAGGGGTTGGAATGAGCAGTTCTTC. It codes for CASSLDYRGWNEQFF.